This is a list of T cell receptor beta chains from one sample in a study of PD-L1 blockade in urothelial cancer. Only in-frame clones appear in the TCRdb table, and some are missing; sequencing was by immunoSEQ multiplex PCR. Of 70,000 to 90,000 clones detected, approximately 81% appear once; the ten largest clones hold roughly 14%. Sequenced here: PBMCs, sampled around atezolizumab (anti-PD-L1) treatment. The receptors shown here come from a man in his 60s with urothelial cancer. Each CDR3 is given with its conserved first and last residue. The D gene is left open where the match is weak. Expanded clones get a size class; other rows say once, few or many, or leave the size out.

V	D	J	size	CDR3	DNA
TRBV10-3	.	TRBJ1-1	.	CAISEDGLGTINTEAFF	TGTGCCATCAGTGAGGATGGTTTGGGGACAATTAACACTGAAGCTTTCTTT
TRBV5-6	.	TRBJ1-1	.	CASSLAPTPRGAFF	TGTGCCAGCAGCTTGGCCCCGACGCCACGGGGAGCTTTCTTT
TRBV9	TRBD2	TRBJ2-7	.	CASSVDGGSSYEQYF	TGTGCCAGCAGCGTAGACGGGGGGAGCTCCTACGAGCAGTACTTC
TRBV4-1	TRBD1	TRBJ2-3	few	CASSRSPAYRGSSTDTQYF	TGCGCCAGCAGCCGCTCGCCCGCTTACAGGGGTTCGAGCACAGATACGCAGTATTTT
TRBV6-6	TRBD1	TRBJ2-7	.	CASSKQRTGVYEQYF	TGTGCCAGCAGCAAACAAAGGACAGGGGTTTACGAGCAGTACTTC
TRBV14	.	TRBJ1-3	.	CASSQVGSSGNTIYF	TGTGCCAGCAGCCAAGTCGGTAGCTCTGGAAACACCATATATTTT
TRBV6-1	TRBD1	TRBJ1-2	once	CASSLGRDSYGYTF	TGTGCCAGCAGTTTGGGGCGGGACAGCTATGGCTACACCTTC
TRBV7-2	TRBD2	TRBJ2-3	few	CASSLAAVGLAGENTDTQYF	TGTGCCAGCAGCTTAGCGGCGGTGGGACTAGCGGGAGAGAACACAGATACGCAGTATTTT
TRBV7-2	.	TRBJ1-2	few	CASSFSRGDYGYTF	TGTGCCAGCAGCTTTTCCAGGGGAGACTATGGCTACACCTTC
TRBV11-2	TRBD1	TRBJ2-1	few	CASRGKGAGNEQFF	TGTGCCAGCAGGGGAAAGGGGGCAGGCAATGAGCAGTTCTTC
TRBV19	.	TRBJ1-4	.	CASSEQATNEKLFF	TGTGCCAGTAGTGAACAAGCAACTAATGAAAAACTGTTTTTT
TRBV5-1	TRBD2	TRBJ2-1	.	CASSMTSGGVNEQFF	TGCGCCAGCAGCATGACTAGCGGGGGGGTAAATGAGCAGTTCTTC
TRBV18	TRBD2	TRBJ2-7	few	CASSPRSGRSSYEQYF	TGTGCCAGCTCACCACGGAGCGGGAGGTCCTCCTACGAGCAGTACTTC
TRBV28	TRBD1	TRBJ2-7	few	CASTDRDGIYEQYF	TGTGCCAGCACAGACAGGGACGGAATCTACGAGCAGTACTTC
TRBV7-6	.	TRBJ2-3	.	CASSSGGTQYF	TGTGCCAGCAGCTCAGGAGGTACGCAGTATTTT
TRBV21-1	.	TRBJ2-3	.	CASPKGKRTDTQYF	TGTGCCAGCCCCAAGGGGAAGCGCACAGATACGCAGTATTTT